Below, one T cell receptor (beta chain) is given with its context. The data are from a study of blood T cell repertoires in COVID-19. As for the study in general: PBMCs, B-cell-depleted T cells, or T cells were the source of the cDNA or gDNA that made up the material.

As processed by the authors: By means of reference gene primer amplification, nucleated cell counts were estimated. The assay was immunoSEQ multiplex PCR, and TCRdb's table has in-frame clones only and misses some. The V and J calls and clone size come from that table; D and trimming were worked out from the DNA. The sample holds under 200,000 clones; around 75% are singletons and the top ten take less than 7%. Trimming shortened V by 2 bases and J by 3 bases, and 13 bases separated the two germline ends. The CDR3 spans 15 residues. CDR1 KGHSH and CDR2 LQKENI come from the germline V gene. Sequencing input: peripheral blood. The receptor's source is a woman between 40 and 50 years old with COVID-19, enrolled during active disease. The chain uses TRBV18 and TRBJ1-1, with a weak D call TRBD1 (6 bases). The CDR3 DNA is TGTGCCAGCTCACCAACGCAGGGGATGTACACTGAAGCTTTCTTT. Translation: CASSPTQGMYTEAFF.